One sample yielded the 24 T cell receptor beta chains listed below, sequenced in a study of blood T cell repertoires in COVID-19. Libraries were prepared by immunoSEQ multiplex PCR; TCRdb keeps only in-frame clonotypes and omits some of them. The sample holds about 160,000 clones; 85% are singletons and the top ten take 3% to 4%. Sequencing was performed on peripheral blood. These receptors all come from a human donor with acute or convalescent COVID-19. The donor label of this sample is uncertain.

The gene calls are TRBV24-1 and TRBJ1-2; 10 bases line up with TRBD1. J was trimmed by 5 bases and V by 7 bases; bases with no gene match: 12. The CDR3 sequence is 16 residues long. Germline-derived CDR1 and CDR2 are KGHDR and SFDVKD. The CDR3 bases are TGTGCCACCAGCGGCCGGGACAGGGGCCTAGTTTATGGCTACACCTTC. Translating gives CATSGRDRGLVYGYTF.

A few counts support this clone. This sequence joins TRBV3-1 (or the pseudogene TRBV3-2) and TRBJ2-7, with TRBD1 matching 8 bases. The CDR3 has 15 amino acids. Germline CDR1 and CDR2: LGHDT and YNNKEL (reference sequence). V lost 1 base and J lost 3; bases outside the gene matches: 5. Written as DNA, the CDR3 is TGTGCCAGCAGCCAAGGGCCAGGGGGCGGCTACGAGCAGTACTTC. Encoded protein: CASSQGPGGGYEQYF.

CDR3 sequence reads: CASSSSDRGTPLHF. The CDR3, as DNA: TGTGCCAGCAGCTCAAGCGACAGAGGAACACCCCTCCACTTT. The chain links TRBV11-2 to TRBJ1-6; D may be TRBD1 (5 bases). The CDR3 spans 14 residues. Germline CDR1 reads SGHAT; CDR2 reads FQNNGV. The V end lost 4 bases, the J end lost 11 bases, and 15 bases lay between the germline ends.

The V and J genes are TRBV19 and TRBJ2-7, with TRBD1 matching 8 bases. This CDR3 spans 14 amino acids. Germline V gene lookup returns CDR1 LNHDA and CDR2 SQIVND (reference sequence). V dropped 3 bases and J dropped 2; count of bases not matched to a gene: 3. As DNA, the CDR3 is TGTGCCAGTAGTATGGAGACAGGGGCCTACGAGCAGTACTTC. Translating gives CASSMETGAYEQYF.

CDR3 in amino acids: CASSPTSRGRYGYTF. The CDR3 coding sequence is TGTGCCAGCAGCCCTACTTCCAGGGGTAGGTATGGCTACACCTTC. This chain connects TRBV5-4 to TRBJ1-2; D might be TRBD1 (6 bases). Trimming pared 4 bases from V and 5 bases from J, leaving 18 bases between. The CDR3 extends over 15 amino acids. Looked up from germline, CDR1 is SGHNT and CDR2 is YYREEE (reference sequence).

The chain links TRBV27 to TRBJ2-7; maybe TRBD1 (6 bases). The V end lost 5 bases, the J end lost 0 bases, and 14 bases lay between the germline ends. CDR1 is MNHEY and CDR2 is SMNVEV in the germline V gene (reference sequence). This CDR3 region has 15 residues. The CDR3 sequence is CASSKDSRASYEQYF. The CDR3 nucleotides are TGTGCCAGCAGTAAGGACAGTAGGGCCTCCTACGAGCAGTACTTC.

V is TRBV5-6 and J is TRBJ2-5; 8 bases are shared with TRBD2. V lost 4 bases and J lost 2; bases outside the gene matches: 4. The CDR3 has 14 amino acids. Germline V gene lookup returns CDR1 SGHDT and CDR2 YYEEEE. This CDR3 reads CASSVLAGQETQYF. The CDR3 DNA reads as TGTGCCAGCAGCGTTCTAGCGGGTCAAGAGACCCAGTACTTC. Full variable domain (remainder filled in from reference TRBV5-6 and TRBJ2-5): DAGVTQSPTHLIKTRGQQVTLRCSPKSGHDTVSWYQQALGQGPQFIFQYYEEEERQRGNFPDRFSGHQFPNYSSELNVNALLLGDSALYLCASSVLAGQETQYFGPGTRLLVL.

The V gene is TRBV6-6, the J gene TRBJ1-2, with TRBD1 as a possible D gene (6 bases). Germline loops: CDR1 MNHNY, CDR2 SVGAGI (reference sequence). CDR3 length: 13 amino acids. V was trimmed by 6 bases and J by 4 bases, leaving 12 bases between them. In DNA, the CDR3 is TGTGCCAGCAGCCCGGGAGGGGGCTATGGCTACACCTTC. Protein product: CASSPGGGYGYTF.

A single count supports this clone. This chain links TRBV5-1 with TRBJ1-4; 7 bases match TRBD1. Losses at the gene ends were 6 bases for V and 8 bases for J; bases not matched to a gene: 13. Germline V gives CDR1 SGHRS, CDR2 YFSETQ. The CDR3 is 15 amino acids. The CDR3, as DNA: TGCGCCAGCAAACCTGGGGACAGAGGGTACGAAAAACTGTTTTTT. It encodes CASKPGDRGYEKLFF.

The V and J genes are TRBV28 and TRBJ1-2; D gene uncertain. Germline values: CDR1 MDHEN, CDR2 SYDVKM. The CDR3 totals 14 residues. The V end was cut by 10 bases, the J end by 0 bases, with 15 bases between. CDR3 sequence reads: CAIYPSGSNYGYTF. The CDR3 coding sequence is TGTGCCATCTACCCTTCGGGGTCTAACTATGGCTACACCTTC.

V is TRBV5-1 and J is TRBJ2-7; 9 bases fit TRBD1. This CDR3 spans 13 amino acids. The junction had 5 bases not matched to a gene; V was cut back by 3 bases and J by 7 bases. Per the germline V gene, CDR1 is SGHRS and CDR2 is YFSETQ. The CDR3 sequence: CASSWVTGGEQYF. The CDR3, as DNA: TGCGCCAGCAGCTGGGTGACAGGGGGTGAGCAGTACTTC.

V gene TRBV6-5 combines with J gene TRBJ1-4, with 7 positions matching TRBD1. V trimming: 6 bases; J trimming: 4 bases; junction bases outside the gene matches: 5. Germline V lookup: CDR1 MNHEY, CDR2 SVGAGI. The CDR3 has 14 amino acids. The CDR3 nucleotides read TGTGCCAGCAGCTCCGGGACAGATAATGAAAAACTGTTTTTT. The encoded protein is CASSSGTDNEKLFF.

The rearrangement uses TRBV11-3 and TRBJ2-2, with 10 bases lining up with TRBD2. CDR3 length equals 16 residues. Per the germline V gene, CDR1 is SGHNT and CDR2 is YENEEA. V shed 5 bases and J 1 base; nucleotides not matched to a gene: 4. Written as DNA, the CDR3 is TGTGCCAGCAGCCCGAGACTAGCGGGGAACACCGGGGAGCTGTTTTTT. It specifies CASSPRLAGNTGELFF.

The chain has TRBV6-5 and TRBJ1-1, with no clear D. V lost 2 bases to trimming and J lost 1 base, with 11 bases between them. This CDR3 is built from 15 residues. In germline, CDR1 is MNHEY, CDR2 SVGAGI. The chain's CDR3 is CASSYRITANTEAFF. The DNA for the CDR3 is TGTGCCAGCAGTTACAGGATCACAGCGAACACTGAAGCTTTCTTT.

The chain uses TRBV2 and TRBJ1-2, with 8 positions matching TRBD1. Trimming cost V 11 bases and J 6 bases; bases outside gene matches: 11. Germline lookup yields CDR1 SNHLY and CDR2 FYNNEI. The CDR3 is made up of 13 amino acids. CDR3 protein: CAARKEQGDGYTF. DNA for the CDR3: TGTGCCGCTCGAAAAGAACAGGGGGATGGCTACACCTTC.

The chain couples TRBV10-1 to TRBJ1-6; D is ambiguous. The CDR3 consists of 14 residues. Between the trimmed V and J ends, which lost 0 bases and 7 bases, there was a span of 7 bases. From germline, CDR1 is WNHNN and CDR2 SYGVQD (reference sequence). CDR3 coding DNA: TGCGCCAGCAGTGAGTCCACGGGGAATTCACCCCTCCACTTT. Residues: CASSESTGNSPLHF.

The chain combines TRBV6-6 with TRBJ1-2; maybe TRBD1 (6 bases). There are 14 residues in the CDR3. V was shortened by 5 bases and J by 0 bases, with 10 bases between the two germline ends. The germline CDR1 and CDR2 sequences are MNHNY and SVGAGI (reference sequence). The CDR3 DNA follows: TGTGCCAGCAGTCACAGGGCTTCTAACTATGGCTACACCTTC. Residues: CASSHRASNYGYTF.

V and J are TRBV5-8 and TRBJ1-4, with D tentatively TRBD1 (6 bases). In germline, CDR1 is SGHTS, CDR2 YDEGEE. V was clipped by 5 bases and J by 3 bases, with 20 bases between them. This CDR3 spans 17 amino acids. The CDR3 is CASSKTGALYSNEKLFF. The CDR3 DNA reads as TGTGCCAGCAGTAAGACAGGAGCCCTCTACTCTAATGAAAAACTGTTTTTT. Full variable domain (rest looked up from reference TRBV5-8 and TRBJ1-4): EAGVTQSPTHLIKTRGQQATLRCSPISGHTSVYWYQQALGLGLQFLLWYDEGEERNRGNFPPRFSGRQFPNYSSELNVNALELEDSALYLCASSKTGALYSNEKLFFGSGTQLSVL.

V usage is TRBV11-3 and J usage is TRBJ2-7; TRBD1 matches at 7 bases. This CDR3 is built from 14 residues. Unmatched junction bases numbered 3, after V lost 4 bases and J lost 0 bases. CDR1 and CDR2 from the germline V gene are SGHNT and YENEEA. Here the CDR3 DNA reads TGTGCCAGCAGCTCGGACAGGAGCTCCTACGAGCAGTACTTC. It is translated as CASSSDRSSYEQYF.

The DNA of the CDR3 is TGTGCCAGCAGCTTAACCCCCCGGGCGAGCGGGGGGGCCACAGATACGCAGTATTTT. Its translation: CASSLTPRASGGATDTQYF. This sequence joins TRBV7-3 and TRBJ2-3; 10 positions match TRBD2. This CDR3 is 19 amino acids long. Germline loops: CDR1 SGHTA, CDR2 FQGTGA. With V trimmed by 0 bases and J by 2 bases, 11 bases remained unmatched.

The chain couples TRBV18 to TRBJ1-5; D is ambiguous. The V and J ends lost 3 bases and 1 base respectively, with 10 bases between them. Per the germline V gene, CDR1 is KGHSH and CDR2 is LQKENI. This CDR3 contains 15 residues. The CDR3 nucleotides read TGTGCCAGCTCACCCGCTGGAGGGAGCAATCAGCCCCAGCATTTT. Protein: CASSPAGGSNQPQHF.

This chain joins TRBV10-3 and TRBJ2-7; D is perhaps TRBD2 (6 bases). V lost 3 bases and J lost 0, with 12 bases in between. Germline-derived CDR1 and CDR2 are ENHRY and SYGVKD. This CDR3 region has 15 residues. In DNA, the CDR3 is TGTGCCATCAGTGATCCCCGGGAGAGCTCCTACGAGCAGTACTTC. Translating gives CAISDPRESSYEQYF.

CDR3 bases: TGTGCCAGCAGCATCAGGGTTTCGTACGAGCAGTACTTC. It yields the protein CASSIRVSYEQYF. The chain joins TRBV7-9 to TRBJ2-7, with TRBD1 as a possible D gene (5 bases). Deletions cut 5 bases from V and 4 bases from J, with 12 bases between. Germline values: CDR1 SEHNR, CDR2 FQNEAQ (reference sequence). The CDR3 contains 13 residues.

This chain uses TRBV15 with TRBJ1-2; D not resolved. The CDR3 spans 13 residues. Germline loops: CDR1 LNHNV, CDR2 YYDKDF (reference sequence). Trimming cost V 1 base and J 0 bases, with 3 bases left between them. CDR3 in DNA: TGTGCCACCAGCAGAGTCGCTAACTATGGCTACACCTTC. This translates into CATSRVANYGYTF.